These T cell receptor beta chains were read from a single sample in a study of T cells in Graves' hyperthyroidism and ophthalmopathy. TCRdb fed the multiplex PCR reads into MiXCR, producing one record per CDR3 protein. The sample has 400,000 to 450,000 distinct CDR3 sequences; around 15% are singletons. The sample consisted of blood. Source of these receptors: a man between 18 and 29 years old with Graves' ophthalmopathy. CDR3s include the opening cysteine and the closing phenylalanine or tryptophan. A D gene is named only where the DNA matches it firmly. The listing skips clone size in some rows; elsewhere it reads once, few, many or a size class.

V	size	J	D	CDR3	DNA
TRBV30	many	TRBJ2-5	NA	CAWSAWTEETQYF	TGTGCCTGGAGTGCCTGGACTGAAGAGACCCAGTACTTC
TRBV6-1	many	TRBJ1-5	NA	CASSEFGGSNQPQHF	TGTGCCAGCAGTGAATTCGGGGGAAGCAATCAGCCCCAGCATTTT
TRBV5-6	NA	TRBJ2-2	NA	CASSLQINTGELFF	TGTGCCAGCAGCTTGCAGATAAACACCGGGGAGCTGTTTTTT
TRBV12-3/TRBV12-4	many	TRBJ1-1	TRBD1	CASSLQGLVAFF	TGTGCCAGCAGCCTACAGGGGTTAGTAGCTTTCTTT
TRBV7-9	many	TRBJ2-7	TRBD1	CASSTYPRDRSYEQYF	TGTGCCAGCAGCACGTACCCCCGGGACAGGTCCTACGAGCAGTACTTC
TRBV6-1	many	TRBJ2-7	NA	CASSEAAFRYEQYF	TGTGCCAGCAGTGAAGCCGCTTTTCGCTACGAGCAGTACTTC
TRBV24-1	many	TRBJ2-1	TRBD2	CATSDRLALNEQFF	TGTGCCACCAGTGACCGACTAGCCCTCAATGAGCAGTTCTTC
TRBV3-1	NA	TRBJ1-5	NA	CASSQDITSNQPQHF	TGTGCCAGCAGCCAAGATATTACTAGCAATCAGCCCCAGCATTTT
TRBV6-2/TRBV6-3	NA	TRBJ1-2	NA	CASSPSGKQVGYTF	TGTGCCAGCAGTCCCTCGGGGAAACAAGTAGGCTACACCTTC
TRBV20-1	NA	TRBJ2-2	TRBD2	CSARTSGDTGELFF	TGCAGTGCAAGGACTAGCGGAGACACCGGGGAGCTGTTTTTT
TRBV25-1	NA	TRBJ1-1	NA	CASSEFGERDTEAFF	TGTGCCAGCAGTGAGTTTGGGGAACGGGACACTGAAGCTTTCTTT
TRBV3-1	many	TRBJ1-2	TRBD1	CASSQMDRGNYGYTF	TGTGCCAGCAGCCAGATGGACAGGGGGAACTATGGCTACACCTTC
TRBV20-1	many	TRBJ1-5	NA	CSARAGTGNQPQHF	TGCAGTGCTAGAGCGGGGACGGGCAATCAGCCCCAGCATTTT
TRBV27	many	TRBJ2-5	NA	CASSFSQGNVETQYF	TGTGCCAGCAGTTTTTCCCAGGGAAACGTGGAGACCCAGTACTTC
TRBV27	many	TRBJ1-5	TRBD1	CASSFRGQGSYSNQPQHF	TGTGCCAGCAGTTTCCGAGGACAGGGATCTTATAGCAATCAGCCCCAGCATTTT
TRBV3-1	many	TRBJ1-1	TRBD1	CASSERQGMNTEAFF	TGTGCCAGCAGCGAAAGACAGGGAATGAACACTGAAGCTTTCTTT
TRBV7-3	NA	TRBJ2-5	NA	CASSGSDSQETQYF	TGTGCCAGCAGCGGCTCCGACAGCCAAGAGACCCAGTACTTC
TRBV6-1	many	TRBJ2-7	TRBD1	CASSPGQGAREQYF	TGTGCCAGCAGCCCGGGACAGGGGGCGCGGGAGCAGTACTTC
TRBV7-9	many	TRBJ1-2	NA	CASSLAASYYGYTF	TGTGCCAGCAGCTTAGCAGCCAGTTACTATGGCTACACCTTC
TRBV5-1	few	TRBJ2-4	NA	CASSFLPQRTKDIQYF	TGCGCCAGCAGCTTTTTGCCTCAAAGGACTAAGGACATTCAGTACTTC
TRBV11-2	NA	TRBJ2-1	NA	CASSPTGLTYNEQFF	TGTGCCAGCAGCCCCACCGGACTAACCTACAATGAGCAGTTCTTC
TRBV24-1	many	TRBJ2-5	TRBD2	CATSDRGLVETQYF	TGTGCCACCAGTGACAGAGGACTAGTTGAGACCCAGTACTTC
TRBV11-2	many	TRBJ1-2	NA	CASSLDQGLLGYTF	TGTGCCAGCAGCTTAGATCAGGGACTACTTGGCTACACCTTC
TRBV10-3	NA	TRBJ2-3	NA	CAISDSQPGTDTQYF	TGTGCCATCAGTGATAGCCAGCCCGGCACAGATACGCAGTATTTT
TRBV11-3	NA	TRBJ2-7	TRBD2	CASRPTGGGYNEQYF	TGTGCCAGCAGACCGACCGGGGGGGGCTACAACGAGCAGTACTTC
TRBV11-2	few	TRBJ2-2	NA	CASRSWGSYFPRNTGELFF	TGTGCCAGCAGGTCCTGGGGTAGTTATTTTCCCCGGAACACCGGGGAGCTGTTTTTT
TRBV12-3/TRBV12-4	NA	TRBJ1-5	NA	CAGRETGSNQPQHF	TGTGCCGGCAGAGAGACCGGTAGCAATCAGCCCCAGCATTTT
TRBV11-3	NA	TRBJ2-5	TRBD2	CASSPGGGGGEETQYF	TGTGCCAGCAGCCCCGGGGGGGGGGGCGGAGAAGAGACCCAGTACTTC
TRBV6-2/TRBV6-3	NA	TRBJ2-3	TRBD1	CASSSTGNTDTQYF	TGTGCCAGCAGTTCGACAGGGAACACAGATACGCAGTATTTT
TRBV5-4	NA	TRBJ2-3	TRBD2	CASATGRGASTDTQYF	TGTGCCAGCGCCACCGGGCGGGGGGCGAGCACAGATACGCAGTATTTT
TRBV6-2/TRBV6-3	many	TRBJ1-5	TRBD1	CASSHGTGDYQPQHF	TGTGCCAGCAGCCACGGGACAGGGGACTATCAGCCCCAGCATTTT
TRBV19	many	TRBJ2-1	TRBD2	CASSPGTSGRSSYNEQFF	TGTGCCAGTAGCCCCGGGACTAGCGGGAGAAGCTCCTACAATGAGCAGTTCTTC
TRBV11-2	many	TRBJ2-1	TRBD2	CAIRAGASYNEQFF	TGTGCGATTCGGGCGGGAGCCTCCTACAATGAGCAGTTCTTC
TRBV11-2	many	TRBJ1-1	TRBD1	CASSVLQGAEAFF	TGTGCCAGCAGCGTATTACAGGGGGCTGAAGCTTTCTTT
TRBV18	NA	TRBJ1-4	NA	CASSLTSARGHEKLFF	TGTGCCAGCTCACTTACTTCGGCCCGAGGGCATGAAAAACTGTTTTTT
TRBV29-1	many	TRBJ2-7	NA	CSVEGGQVYEQYF	TGCAGCGTTGAAGGGGGACAAGTCTACGAGCAGTACTTC
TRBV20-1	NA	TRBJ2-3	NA	CSARGGIDTQYF	TGCAGTGCTAGAGGGGGCATAGATACGCAGTATTTT
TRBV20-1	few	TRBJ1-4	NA	CSVISGSTNEKLSF	TGCAGTGTAATTTCCGGGTCAACTAATGAAAAACTGTCTTTT
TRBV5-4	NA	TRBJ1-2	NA	CASSLRSWTGGYTF	TGTGCCAGCAGCTTGCGGTCATGGACGGGTGGCTACACCTTC
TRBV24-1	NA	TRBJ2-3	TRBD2	CATSDLKLTSGSTDTQYF	TGTGCCACCAGTGATTTGAAGCTTACTAGCGGGAGCACAGATACGCAGTATTTT
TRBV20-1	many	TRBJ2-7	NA	CSARNRDSVYEQYF	TGCAGTGCTAGAAACCGGGACTCAGTCTACGAGCAGTACTTC
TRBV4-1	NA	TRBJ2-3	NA	CASSQDPPDQTGEDTQYF	TGCGCCAGCAGCCAAGATCCCCCCGACCAGACGGGGGAAGATACGCAGTATTTT
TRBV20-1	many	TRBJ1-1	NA	CSATLQGLNTEAFF	TGCAGTGCTACCTTACAGGGATTGAACACTGAAGCTTTCTTT
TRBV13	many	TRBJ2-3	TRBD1	CASSSGQGDTDTQYF	TGTGCCAGCAGCTCGGGACAGGGAGACACAGATACGCAGTATTTT
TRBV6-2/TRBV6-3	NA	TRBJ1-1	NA	CASRYVQNTEAFF	TGTGCCAGCCGGTATGTGCAGAACACTGAAGCTTTCTTT
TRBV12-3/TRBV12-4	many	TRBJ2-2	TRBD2	CASSSTSGSSGELFF	TGTGCCAGCAGTTCGACTAGCGGGAGCAGCGGGGAGCTGTTTTTT
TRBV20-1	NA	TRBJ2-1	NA	CSAEGTQTYNEQFF	TGCAGCGCCGAGGGGACACAAACCTACAATGAGCAGTTCTTC
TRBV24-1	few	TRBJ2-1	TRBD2	CATGLAALGGEQFF	TGTGCCACAGGACTAGCGGCCCTGGGCGGTGAGCAGTTCTTC
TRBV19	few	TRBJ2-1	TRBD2	CATGLAWNEQFF	TGTGCCACTGGACTAGCGTGGAATGAGCAGTTCTTC
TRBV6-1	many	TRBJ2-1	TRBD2	CASSEQEGLADAYNEQFF	TGTGCCAGCAGTGAACAGGAGGGACTAGCGGACGCTTACAATGAGCAGTTCTTC
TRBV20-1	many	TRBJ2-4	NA	CSASPPNKNIQYF	TGCAGTGCTAGTCCGCCGAACAAAAACATTCAGTACTTC
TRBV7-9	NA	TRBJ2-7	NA	CASSFRLYEQYF	TGTGCCAGCAGCTTTCGACTTTACGAGCAGTACTTC
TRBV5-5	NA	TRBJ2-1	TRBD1	CASSLAGTGIIREQFF	TGTGCCAGCAGCTTGGCCGGGACAGGGATTATACGCGAGCAGTTCTTC
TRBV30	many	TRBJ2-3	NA	CAWSRGGVDTQYF	TGTGCCTGGAGTCGAGGGGGGGTAGATACGCAGTATTTT
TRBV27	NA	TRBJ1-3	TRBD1	CASSLNRGLPGNTIYF	TGTGCCAGCAGTTTAAACAGGGGCCTTCCTGGAAACACCATATATTTT